This T cell receptor beta chain was sequenced for a study of cytomegalovirus exposure and HLA in healthy donors. Findings and caveats of the study: Most CMV-associated TCR beta chains were later found to appear HLA-restricted. In an earlier analysis, most TCR beta V segments were productive about 87% or about 30% of the time.

The PCR used 60 Vbeta and 13 Jbeta primers. Clones were sequenced by immunoSEQ multiplex PCR, and TCRdb holds only the in-frame ones, with some missing. The sample consists of some 270,000 clones, around 90% of them appearing once. A note on this clone: Its antigen remains unidentified.

This CDR3 contains 14 residues. The germline CDR1 and CDR2 sequences are SGHRS and YFSETQ. The V segment lost 5 bases and the J segment 3 bases; nucleotides outside the gene matches: 7. The sequenced sample was PBMCs. The V and J genes are TRBV5-1 and TRBJ2-7; 8 bases align to TRBD2. This clonotype was sampled from a girl aged 2-10 years in good health and CMV-seronegative. The CDR3 is CASSPASGLYEQYF. CDR3 DNA sequence: TGCGCCAGCAGTCCCGCTAGCGGGCTCTACGAGCAGTACTTC.